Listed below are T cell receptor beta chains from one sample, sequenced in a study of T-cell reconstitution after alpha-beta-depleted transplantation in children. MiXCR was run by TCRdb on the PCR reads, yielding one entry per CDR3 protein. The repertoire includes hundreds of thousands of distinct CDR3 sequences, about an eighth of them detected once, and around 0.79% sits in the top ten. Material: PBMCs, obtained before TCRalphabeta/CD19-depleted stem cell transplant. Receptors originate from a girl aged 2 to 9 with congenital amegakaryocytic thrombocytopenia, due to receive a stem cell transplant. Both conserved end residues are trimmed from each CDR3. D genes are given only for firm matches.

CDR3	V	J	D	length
ASSLAPTRETQY	TRBV7-9	TRBJ2-5	-	12
ASRQQGGTQY	TRBV5-1	TRBJ2-3	-	10
ASSSPLAGAAGELF	TRBV11-2	TRBJ2-2	TRBD2	14
ASSLGPPLDEQY	TRBV28	TRBJ2-7	-	12
AWSVPSIISGELF	TRBV30	TRBJ2-2	-	13
ASSSSGLGFREQY	TRBV7-9	TRBJ2-7	TRBD2	13
SARASGGLHGYT	TRBV20-1	TRBJ1-2	TRBD1	12
ASRPSGRSGELF	TRBV5-1	TRBJ2-2	TRBD2	12
ASSGDPSTDTQY	TRBV12-3/TRBV12-4	TRBJ2-3	-	12
SAREYGNTGELF	TRBV20-1	TRBJ2-2	-	12
ASSPGGDSGNTIY	TRBV5-1	TRBJ1-3	-	13
ASSLGTVYQETQY	TRBV5-5	TRBJ2-5	-	13
SASTSGAYQETQY	TRBV20-1	TRBJ2-5	TRBD2	13
AIGLAGVGALF	TRBV12-3/TRBV12-4	TRBJ2-2	TRBD2	11
ASSTGQGSSGANVLT	TRBV5-1	TRBJ2-6	TRBD1	15
ASSTLRGGYAGAF	TRBV5-1	TRBJ1-1	-	13
SAQRASGISTDTQY	TRBV20-1	TRBJ2-3	TRBD2	14
ASKWTVGSGELF	TRBV2	TRBJ2-2	-	12
ASSQFETSYNEQF	TRBV3-1	TRBJ2-1	-	13
ASSLVEGLAGKF	TRBV7-8	TRBJ2-1	TRBD2	12
ASSDSYNEQF	TRBV6-1	TRBJ2-1	-	10
SARSSRASSPLH	TRBV20-1	TRBJ1-6	-	12
SAIPPQRLSLQETQY	TRBV20-1	TRBJ2-5	-	15
ASSSPGLNPYEQY	TRBV7-9	TRBJ2-7	-	13
SATGRRRTEAF	TRBV20-1	TRBJ1-1	-	11
SVRPGLAENIQY	TRBV29-1	TRBJ2-4	TRBD2	12
ASSKVGGLNTEAF	TRBV5-1	TRBJ1-1	-	13